One and the same sample provided the 31 T cell receptor beta chains below, sequenced in a study of T cell responses to AZD1222 COVID-19 vaccine. The table came from immunoSEQ multiplex PCR; TCRdb's copy has only in-frame clones and leaves some out. The table lists tens of thousands of clones, approximately 85% of them singletons. The starting material was peripheral blood, obtained on day 0 of AZD1222 vaccination. The receptors derive from an adult in good health.

V is TRBV7-8 and J is TRBJ1-5; no clear D gene. Per germline, CDR1 SGHVS and CDR2 FQNEAQ. This CDR3 contains 16 residues. Trimming stripped 0 bases from V and 4 bases from J, with 13 bases between. The CDR3: CASSLALGDWNQPQHF. CDR3 nucleotide sequence: TGTGCCAGCAGCTTAGCGCTCGGGGATTGGAATCAGCCCCAGCATTTT.

The gene calls are TRBV7-6 and TRBJ2-2; 10 bases agree with TRBD2. With V trimmed by 10 bases and J by 2 bases, 16 bases remained unmatched. CDR3 size: 18 residues. From germline, CDR1 is SGHVS and CDR2 FNYEAQ. CDR3 coding DNA: TGTGCCACGAGGGGTGCTAGCGGGGGCCCAAAAAACACCGGGGAGCTGTTTTTT. Translated, it gives CATRGASGGPKNTGELFF.

The chain links TRBV5-6 to TRBJ2-7; 7 bases fit TRBD2. Germline V lookup: CDR1 SGHDT, CDR2 YYEEEE. This CDR3 has 13 residues. Trimming at V came to 3 bases and at J to 1 base, leaving 1 base not matched to a gene. CDR3 sequence reads: CASSWGGSYEQYF. In nucleotides, the CDR3 is TGTGCCAGCAGCTGGGGGGGTTCCTACGAGCAGTACTTC. Combining the CDR3 with reference TRBV5-6 and TRBJ2-7 gives the whole variable domain DAGVTQSPTHLIKTRGQQVTLRCSPKSGHDTVSWYQQALGQGPQFIFQYYEEEERQRGNFPDRFSGHQFPNYSSELNVNALLLGDSALYLCASSWGGSYEQYFGPGTRLTVT.

This clone was found a few times. The rearrangement joins TRBV11-3 to TRBJ2-2, with D unresolved. Trimming pared 0 bases from V and 8 bases from J, leaving 10 bases between. CDR1 is SGHNT and CDR2 is YENEEA in the germline V gene. The CDR3 spans 14 residues. This chain's CDR3 is CASSLDLISGELFF. For the CDR3, the DNA is TGTGCCAGCAGCTTAGATCTGATTTCAGGGGAGCTGTTTTTT.

The J gene is TRBJ2-1, the V gene TRBV10-2, with 11 nucleotides matching TRBD1. After removal of 9 bases from V and 5 bases from J, the junction contained 9 bases not matched to a gene. The CDR3 is 15 amino acids. Per germline, CDR1 WSHSY and CDR2 SAAADI. CDR3 sequence (DNA): TGCGCCAGAAGGACAGGGGGCGATCGAAACAATGAGCAGTTCTTC. Protein: CARRTGGDRNNEQFF.

This rearrangement joins TRBV18 to TRBJ2-2; D gene ambiguous. Trimming left V 2 bases short and J 5 bases short, with 6 bases between. The V gene's germline CDR1 is KGHSH and CDR2 LQKENI. The CDR3 is 13 amino acids. The chain's CDR3 is CASSPTGTGELFF. The CDR3 bases are TGTGCCAGCTCACCAACGGGTACCGGGGAGCTGTTTTTT.

A note on this clone: The junction does not match germline at one end; this may be a read error. The V call is TRBV11-1, the J call TRBJ2-3; 10 bases are a match to TRBD2. The germline gives CDR1 SGHAT, CDR2 FQDESV (reference sequence). There are 15 residues in the CDR3. The CDR3 coding sequence is TGTGCCAGCAGCCTAGCGGGGGAGAGCACAGATACGCAGTATTTT. Amino acids: CASSLAGESTDTQYF.

J is TRBJ2-1 and V is TRBV5-5, with 8 nucleotides matching TRBD1. V shed 2 bases, J shed 10 bases, and the junction held 5 bases outside the gene matches. CDR1 is SGHKS and CDR2 is YYEKEE in the germline V gene (reference sequence). This CDR3 has 13 residues. The CDR3, as DNA: TGTGCCAGCAGCTTCGGACAGGGTCTGGAGCAGTTCTTC. It translates to CASSFGQGLEQFF.

This clone was seen once. The rearrangement joins TRBV27 to TRBJ1-5, with 10 bases fitting TRBD1. Germline V gene sequence: CDR1 MNHEY, CDR2 SMNVEV (reference sequence). The CDR3 consists of 14 residues. After removal of 5 bases from V and 10 bases from J, the junction contained 8 bases not matched to a gene. This CDR3 is CASSRPGTGVPQHF. CDR3 DNA sequence: TGTGCCAGCAGTCGTCCCGGGACAGGGGTACCCCAGCATTTT.

This chain joins TRBV7-3 and TRBJ1-1; D unclear. Trimming removed 2 bases at V and 6 bases at J, with 13 bases between. Germline values: CDR1 SGHTA, CDR2 FQGTGA. The CDR3 is 14 residues long. The CDR3 here is CASSLWKSVPEAFF. CDR3 DNA sequence: TGTGCCAGCAGCTTATGGAAGTCCGTTCCTGAAGCTTTCTTT. Full variable domain (outside the CDR3, taken from reference TRBV7-3 and TRBJ1-1): GAGVSQTPSNKVTEKGKYVELRCDPISGHTALYWYRQSLGQGPEFLIYFQGTGAADDSGLPNDRFFAVRPEGSVSTLKIQRTERGDSAVYLCASSLWKSVPEAFFGQGTRLTVV.

The CDR3, as DNA: TGTGCCAGCAGCCAAGTTGGCGGGGGTGGCACAGATACGCAGTATTTT. It codes for CASSQVGGGGTDTQYF. The V gene is TRBV4-2, the J gene TRBJ2-3; TRBD2 aligns across 7 bases. The J segment lost 1 base and the V segment lost 1 base, leaving 5 bases of the junction unmatched. CDR3 size: 16 residues. The germline V gene has CDR1 LGHNA and CDR2 YNFKEQ.

This clone turned up a few times. The chain employs TRBV7-3 and TRBJ1-1; D not certain. Trimming left V 3 bases short and J 3 bases short, with 11 bases between. Germline assignment: CDR1 SGHTA and CDR2 FQGTGA. CDR3 size: 14 residues. This CDR3 reads CASSLRYGDTEAFF. Written as DNA, the CDR3 is TGTGCCAGCAGCTTGAGGTATGGCGACACTGAAGCTTTCTTT.

J is TRBJ2-1 and V is TRBV7-3, with TRBD2 matching over 12 bases. Trimming cost V 5 bases and J 4 bases; bases outside gene matches: 3. The CDR3 totals 15 residues. Germline V CDR1 and CDR2: SGHTA, FQGTGA. The CDR3 reads CASSLLAGGYNEQFF. CDR3 sequence (DNA): TGTGCCAGCAGCCTACTAGCGGGGGGTTACAATGAGCAGTTCTTC.

V gene TRBV9 combines with J gene TRBJ2-6, with D hard to call. This CDR3 is built from 14 residues. V lost 4 bases and J 4 bases, leaving 9 bases between the germline ends. In germline, CDR1 is SGDLS, CDR2 YYNGEE. This chain's CDR3 is CASSPNTGANVLTF. The CDR3 DNA is TGTGCCAGCAGCCCAAACACCGGGGCCAACGTCCTGACTTTC.

The rearrangement uses TRBV9 and TRBJ2-7; D possibly matches TRBD1 or TRBD2 (5 bases each). The V end lost 0 bases, the J end lost 5 bases, and 12 bases lay between the germline ends. CDR1 SGDLS and CDR2 YYNGEE come from the germline V gene. CDR3 length: 14 residues. CDR3 loop: CASSVGDGADEQYF. The CDR3 region has the DNA TGTGCCAGCAGCGTAGGTGACGGGGCTGACGAGCAGTACTTC.

The V call is TRBV11-3, the J call TRBJ1-3; D gene uncertain. This CDR3 has 17 residues. The germline CDR1 and CDR2 sequences are SGHNT and YENEEA. Trimming took off 1 base at V and 2 bases at J, with 15 bases between the two ends. This chain's CDR3 is CASSLGTPIQPGNTIYF. As DNA, the CDR3 is TGTGCCAGCAGCTTAGGGACTCCCATCCAACCTGGAAACACCATATATTTT.

V gene TRBV19 combines with J gene TRBJ1-5; tentatively, D is TRBD1 (6 bases). Trimming pared 4 bases from V and 4 bases from J, leaving 17 bases between. This CDR3 comprises 16 residues. Germline CDR1 LNHDA, CDR2 SQIVND (reference sequence). CDR3 sequence (DNA): TGTGCCAGTAGTAGTAGTGTTGGACAGTTGAATCAGCCCCAGCATTTT. It encodes CASSSSVGQLNQPQHF.

The chain links TRBV30 to TRBJ2-5, with 7 positions matching TRBD1. Losses at the gene ends were 2 bases for V and 5 bases for J; bases not matched to a gene: 5. This CDR3 spans 13 amino acids. CDR1 and CDR2 (germline): GTSNPN, SVGIG (reference sequence). CDR3 sequence: CAWSSGGRETQYF. CDR3 nucleotides: TGTGCCTGGAGTTCAGGGGGTAGGGAGACCCAGTACTTC.

The gene calls are TRBV5-4 and TRBJ1-2; unclear D gene. V was pared by 3 bases and J by 4 bases, with 10 bases between. The CDR3 length is 13 residues. Germline V gene sequence: CDR1 SGHNT, CDR2 YYREEE (reference sequence). This CDR3 is CASSSNLVYGYTF. The DNA of the CDR3 is TGTGCCAGCAGCTCAAACTTGGTCTATGGCTACACCTTC.

This clone was seen a single time. The V call is TRBV9, the J call TRBJ1-1; TRBD1 matches 7 bases. CDR3 length: 14 amino acids. Germline CDR1 and CDR2: SGDLS and YYNGEE. With 3 bases clipped from V and 6 bases from J, the junction kept 8 bases outside the gene matches. CDR3 in DNA: TGTGCCAGCAGCGCGAGGACAGGAGCCCCTGAAGCTTTCTTT. Amino acids: CASSARTGAPEAFF.

CDR3 sequence: CASRGFRDTEAFF. The CDR3 DNA is TGTGCCAGCAGAGGTTTTAGGGACACTGAAGCTTTCTTT. The genes are TRBV2 and TRBJ1-1; no clear D gene. The V end lost 6 bases, the J end lost 3 bases, and 11 bases lay between the germline ends. Germline CDR1 is SNHLY and CDR2 is FYNNEI. The CDR3 loop spans 13 amino acids. The variable domain in full, with the rest retrieved from reference TRBV2 and TRBJ1-1, is EPEVTQTPSHQVTQMGQEVILRCVPISNHLYFYWYRQILGQKVEFLVSFYNNEISEKSEIFDDQFSVERPDGSNFTLKIRSTKLEDSAMYFCASRGFRDTEAFFGQGTRLTVV.

The chain joins TRBV19 to TRBJ2-2; D remains ambiguous. The germline CDR1 and CDR2 sequences are LNHDA and SQIVND (reference sequence). The CDR3 loop spans 12 amino acids. The V end lost 3 bases, the J end lost 7 bases, and 6 bases lay between the germline ends. The CDR3 DNA reads TGTGCCAGTAGTATGTCGGGCGGGGAGCTGTTTTTT. Amino acids: CASSMSGGELFF.

There are a few counts of this clone. The chain couples TRBV7-9 to TRBJ1-3, with 11 bases aligning to TRBD1. Unmatched junction bases numbered 3, after V lost 4 bases and J lost 4 bases. The CDR3 consists of 15 residues. Per germline, CDR1 SEHNR and CDR2 FQNEAQ (reference sequence). The CDR3 is CASSWGQGEGNTIYF. CDR3 nucleotide sequence: TGTGCCAGCAGCTGGGGACAGGGGGAAGGAAACACCATATATTTT.

The V gene is TRBV7-9, the J gene TRBJ2-5, with TRBD2 as a possible D gene (7 bases). Looked up from germline, CDR1 is SEHNR and CDR2 is FQNEAQ (reference sequence). The germline V and J ends were trimmed by 5 bases and 5 bases, with 18 bases remaining between them. This CDR3 spans 15 amino acids. DNA for the CDR3: TGTGCCAGCAGCCCCCGCACGGGGGGCGGGGAGACCCAGTACTTC. It encodes CASSPRTGGGETQYF.

J is TRBJ1-2 and V is TRBV27; D is possibly TRBD1 (6 bases). There are 11 residues in the CDR3. Germline CDR1 MNHEY, CDR2 SMNVEV (reference sequence). Between the trimmed V and J ends, which lost 6 bases and 7 bases, there was a span of 9 bases. The CDR3 here is CASRTGSGYTF. The DNA of the CDR3 is TGTGCCAGCAGAACAGGGTCTGGCTACACCTTC.

J is TRBJ1-1 and V is TRBV27, with unresolved D. V lost 3 bases to trimming and J lost 5 bases, with 16 bases between them. The CDR3 covers 15 residues. The V gene's germline CDR1 is MNHEY and CDR2 SMNVEV (reference sequence). The DNA for the CDR3 is TGTGCCAGCAGTTTTTCAGGTGGCGCGGTTACTGAAGCTTTCTTT. Translating gives CASSFSGGAVTEAFF.

This chain links TRBV6-2 or TRBV6-3 with TRBJ2-7; D is unresolved. The CDR3 has 12 residues. Germline CDR1 is MNHEY and CDR2 is SVGEGT. The V end lost 5 bases, the J end lost 6 bases, and 11 bases lay between the germline ends. The CDR3, as DNA: TGTGCCAGCAGTCGCTACACCCCCGAGCAGTACTTC. This encodes CASSRYTPEQYF.

Only a few counts were recorded for this clone. The chain recombines TRBV5-1 with TRBJ2-1; TRBD1 or TRBD2 may be the D gene (5 bases each). The V end lost 4 bases, the J end lost 0 bases, and 11 bases lay between the germline ends. Germline-derived CDR1 and CDR2 are SGHRS and YFSETQ. This CDR3 has 15 residues. The chain's CDR3 is CASSVRDPSYNEQFF. CDR3 nucleotides: TGCGCCAGCAGCGTACGGGACCCCTCCTACAATGAGCAGTTCTTC.

About this clone: A junction boundary mismatches the germline segment, possibly from a read error. The rearrangement joins TRBV3-1 (or the pseudogene TRBV3-2) to TRBJ1-5; maybe TRBD1 (5 bases). In germline, CDR1 is LGHDT, CDR2 YNNKEL (reference sequence). The CDR3 sequence is 14 residues long. CDR3 in DNA: TGTCCCAGCCAACGGAGGGGTTGCAATCAGCCCCAGCATTTT. It is translated as CPSQRRGCNQPQHF.

The chain couples TRBV10-3 to TRBJ2-3; D remains ambiguous. Per the germline V gene, CDR1 is ENHRY and CDR2 is SYGVKD. V lost 4 bases, J lost 0 bases, and 8 bases lay in between. The CDR3 length is 14 residues. The CDR3 DNA reads as TGTGCCATCAGTGGTAAGGGTAGCACAGATACGCAGTATTTT. Translating gives CAISGKGSTDTQYF.

This clone is a singleton in its sample. The V gene is TRBV4-2, the J gene TRBJ2-7, with TRBD1 matching 8 bases. Per germline, CDR1 LGHNA and CDR2 YNFKEQ. The junction had 7 bases not matched to a gene; V was cut back by 0 bases and J by 6 bases. The CDR3 totals 15 residues. CDR3 DNA: TGTGCCAGCAGCCAAGACCGGACAGGGCCCCGCGAGCAGTACTTC. Its protein is CASSQDRTGPREQYF.